This T cell receptor beta chain is from a study of shared clonotypes between healthy human individuals. Donors were healthy HIV-negative adults without recent acute infections or vaccinations. The V gene end was trimmed by 5 bases and the J gene end by 4 bases; junction bases not matched to a gene: 13. The CDR3 has 17 residues. Germline CDR1 and CDR2: MNHEY and SMNVEV (reference sequence). Clones were read by immunoSEQ multiplex PCR, and TCRdb kept only the in-frame ones, dropping some. The profile shows about 1.5 million clones, more than 95% of them singletons. Study-wide results and limits: In several donors, around 4.5% of naive CD4 clonotypes appeared in common.

As regards this clone: Its antigen is not known.

This TCR derives from a man younger than 40 in good health. This rearrangement joins TRBV27 to TRBJ2-5, with TRBD1 matching 10 bases. Input material: naive CD4+ T cells sorted from blood. The subset was: CD45RA+ positively selected. CDR3 nucleotide sequence: TGTGCCAGCAGTCAGACAGGGGGCGGTTTTCTGGGAGAGACCCAGTACTTC. Protein product: CASSQTGGGFLGETQYF.